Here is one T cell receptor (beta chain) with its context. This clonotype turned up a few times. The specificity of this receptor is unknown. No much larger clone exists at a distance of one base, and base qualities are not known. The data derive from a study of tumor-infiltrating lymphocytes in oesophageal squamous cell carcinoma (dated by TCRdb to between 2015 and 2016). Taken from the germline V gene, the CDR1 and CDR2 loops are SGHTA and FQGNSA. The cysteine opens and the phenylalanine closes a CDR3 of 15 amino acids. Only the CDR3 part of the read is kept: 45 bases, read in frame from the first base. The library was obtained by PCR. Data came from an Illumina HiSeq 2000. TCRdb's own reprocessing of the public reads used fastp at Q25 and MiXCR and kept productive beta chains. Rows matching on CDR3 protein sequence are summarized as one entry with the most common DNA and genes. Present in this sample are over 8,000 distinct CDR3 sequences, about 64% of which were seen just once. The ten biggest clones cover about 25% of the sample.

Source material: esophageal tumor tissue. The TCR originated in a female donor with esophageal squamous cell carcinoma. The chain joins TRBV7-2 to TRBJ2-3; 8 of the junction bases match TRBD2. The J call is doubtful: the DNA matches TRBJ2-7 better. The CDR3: CASSQQSGSSYEQYF. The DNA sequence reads TGTGCCAGCAGCCAACAAAGCGGGAGCTCATACGAGCAGTACTTC.